This T cell receptor beta chain was sequenced in a study of blood T cell repertoires in COVID-19. Sequencing was performed with immunoSEQ multiplex PCR; in TCRdb, only in-frame clones are kept and a portion is missing. In the table there are about 300,000 clones, roughly 90% of which are singletons. Trimming removed 5 bases from V and 5 bases from J, with 22 bases in between. Germline V CDR1 and CDR2: SGHNT, YYREEE (reference sequence). The CDR3 is 16 residues long. This receptor was taken from a man aged 35-49 years with acute or convalescent COVID-19. The material sequenced was peripheral blood. V gene TRBV5-4 combines with J gene TRBJ1-1; tentative D call: TRBD1 (5 bases). The CDR3 DNA follows: TGTGCCAGCAGTCGGGGGGGTGAAACTCGAGGGACTGAAGCTTTCTTT. Amino acid sequence: CASSRGGETRGTEAFF.